The T cell receptor beta chain described here comes from a study of CD8 T cells in ankylosing spondylitis. TCRdb independently ran MiXCR on the 5' RACE reads; one entry per CDR3 protein. The sample contains 250,000 or so distinct CDR3 sequences, about 18% of which appear only once. This clonotype was recorded at least ten times. Trimming removed 0 bases from V and 6 bases from J, with 9 bases in between. This CDR3 is built from 14 residues. Germline CDR1 LNHNV, CDR2 YYDKDF (reference sequence). Sequencing was carried out using blood, either unsorted or a sorted T cell fraction (not recorded which). The sequence was obtained from a male donor with ankylosing spondylitis or in good health (not recorded which). V usage is TRBV15 and J usage is TRBJ2-1; D unresolved. CDR3 in amino acids: CATSREGNPNEQFF. DNA of the CDR3: TGTGCCACCAGCAGAGAAGGGAACCCCAATGAGCAGTTCTTC.